Sequencing of this TCR beta chain was carried out in a study of T cells expressing NK-cell markers. Study in general: Sorted T-cell subsets CD3+CD56+NKG2C+, CD3+CD56+NKG2C- and CD3+CD56-NKG2C+ were TCR beta-sequenced.

Study-level points and caveats: Similarly, these clonotypes led the CD3+CD56-NKG2C+ fraction as well in several donors. The study did not resolve the HCMV specificity of expanded NKG2C+ T cell clones.

What made the TCR beta cDNA was 5'RACE template switching with UMIs. Each CDR3 protein gets one entry in TCRdb, which reprocessed the 5' RACE reads and gives no DNA. In all, the sample yields about 160,000 distinct CDR3 sequences. Details on this clonotype: Its cognate antigen is unknown.

The sequenced sample consisted of blood T cells: a sorted CD56 or NKG2C T cell subset, CD4+ or CD8+ T cells, or bulk PBMC T cells (not recorded which). The sequence was obtained from a man aged 18 to 69 in good health.

The CDR3 loop is CSARGSPGLNLMGTEAFF. The chain has TRBV20-1 and TRBJ1-1. Germline V gives CDR1 DFQATT, CDR2 SNEGSKA (reference sequence). This CDR3 comprises 18 residues.